These 28 T cell receptor beta chains share one sample of origin, sequenced in a study of blood T cells in healthy people across ages. Then a second PCR, running roughly 7 to 11 cycles, was carried out with a sample-barcoded 5' primer and a J-beta primer mix. TCRdb independently ran MiXCR on the 5' RACE reads; one entry per CDR3 protein. Here the sample spans 1.5 million to 2 million distinct CDR3 sequences, about 30% being singletons. Sequencing was carried out using blood. The receptor source for this set is a young woman in good health.

The J gene is TRBJ1-1, the V gene TRBV9; D unclear. The CDR3 length is 16 residues. CDR1 is SGDLS and CDR2 is YYNGEE in the germline V gene. Trimming took off 4 bases at V and 4 bases at J, with 20 bases between the two ends. DNA for the CDR3: TGTGCCAGCAGCCCTCAGATTGCAGTGGGCCCCACTGAAGCTTTCTTT. It encodes CASSPQIAVGPTEAFF.

Details on this clonotype: This sequence may be a read error, since a much larger clone differs from it by one base. The rearrangement links TRBV2 to TRBJ2-3; D is ambiguous. The CDR3 totals 13 residues. Germline values: CDR1 SNHLY, CDR2 FYNNEI. CDR3 sequence: CASREDWTDTQYF. The CDR3 DNA reads as TGTGCCAGCAGGGAAGACTGGACAGATACGCAGTATTTT.

The gene calls are TRBV12-3 or TRBV12-4 and TRBJ1-2, with TRBD1 matching over 12 bases. The ends lost 5 bases at V and 8 bases at J; junction bases unmatched: 12. The CDR3 runs to 16 residues. The CDR3 protein is CASSPVPGQGADGYTF. The CDR3 nucleotides read TGTGCCAGCAGTCCGGTCCCGGGACAGGGGGCTGACGGCTACACCTTC.

Only a few counts were recorded for this clonotype. A read error may be the cause here, since a much bigger clone is one base away. CDR3 residues: CATGTSNHPTFDVQYF. The CDR3 region has the DNA TGCGCCACCGGAACATCGAACCACCCAACCTTTGACGTGCAGTACTTC. The chain couples TRBV4-3 to TRBJ2-7; unclear D gene. The V end lost 10 bases, the J end lost 9 bases, and 31 bases lay between the germline ends. This CDR3 has 16 amino acids. CDR1 is LGHNA, CDR2 YSLEER, per germline.

The gene calls are TRBV7-2 and TRBJ2-5; D tentatively fits TRBD1 or TRBD2 (5 bases each). The DNA end favors TRBJ2-1, so the J call may be wrong. This CDR3 has 15 residues. In germline, CDR1 is SGHTA, CDR2 FQGNSA. CDR3 nucleotides: TGTGCCAGCAGCTTCGAAGGGACCTACCAAGAGACCCAGTTCTTC. This codes for CASSFEGTYQETQFF.

The chain links TRBV5-1 to TRBJ2-3; TRBD2 matches 9 bases. The CDR3 is made up of 16 amino acids. Germline V gene lookup returns CDR1 SGHRS and CDR2 YFSETQ. The V segment lost 2 bases and the J segment 2 bases; nucleotides outside the gene matches: 6. This CDR3 reads CASSFSSGTSTDTQYF. Here the CDR3 DNA reads TGCGCCAGCAGCTTCTCTAGCGGGACTTCCACAGATACGCAGTATTTT.

The sample holds a few counts of this clonotype. The chain recombines TRBV30 with TRBJ1-2, with 8 bases aligning to TRBD1. This CDR3 comprises 15 residues. Germline trimming cut 2 bases from V and 0 bases from J; bases unmatched to any gene: 5. Germline lookup yields CDR1 GTSNPN and CDR2 SVGIG (reference sequence). The CDR3 loop reads CAWSLDRGTNYGYTF. The CDR3 bases are TGTGCCTGGAGTCTAGACAGGGGAACTAACTATGGCTACACCTTC.

As to this clonotype: One junction end disagrees with the germline gene, perhaps due to a read error. V usage is TRBV12-3 or TRBV12-4 and J usage is TRBJ1-5; D is unresolved. The CDR3 is made up of 13 amino acids. The CDR3 nucleotides are TGTGCCAGCACCATGTTACCAAATCGGCCCCAGCATTTT. Amino acids: CASTMLPNRPQHF.

The table lists this clonotype with a few counts. The rearrangement joins TRBV4-1 to TRBJ2-2; D is possibly TRBD1 (5 bases). Germline V gives CDR1 MGHRA, CDR2 YSYEKL. V gave up 0 bases and J gave up 0 bases, with 11 bases separating them. The CDR3 consists of 17 residues. The CDR3, as DNA: TGCGCCAGCAGCCAAGAGCCGACAGCTTCGAACACCGGGGAGCTGTTTTTT. Translating it yields CASSQEPTASNTGELFF.

The chain uses TRBV27 and TRBJ2-3; 14 bases align to TRBD2. The CDR3 has 20 amino acids. CDR1 is MNHEY, CDR2 SMNVEV, per germline (reference sequence). The trim removed 7 bases at V and 0 bases at J, leaving 15 bases unmatched. CDR3 in amino acids: CASKANVLRLAGGSTDTQYF. DNA for the CDR3: TGTGCCAGCAAGGCAAACGTACTGAGACTAGCGGGGGGGAGCACAGATACGCAGTATTTT.

In its sample, this clonotype was seen a few times. The chain recombines TRBV12-3 or TRBV12-4 with TRBJ1-1, with 7 bases matching TRBD1. The CDR3 consists of 13 residues. V lost 7 bases to trimming and J lost 7 bases; unmatched junction nucleotides: 9. In nucleotides, the CDR3 is TGTGCCAGCACACGCACAGGGGTAAATGAAGCTTTCTTT. It is translated as CASTRTGVNEAFF.

This clonotype turned up a few times. J is TRBJ2-3 and V is TRBV5-5; 14 nucleotides line up with TRBD2. Trimming removed 4 bases from V and 6 bases from J; junction bases left unmatched: 7. Germline V lookup: CDR1 SGHKS, CDR2 YYEKEE (reference sequence). This CDR3 is built from 16 residues. In DNA form, the CDR3 reads TGTGCCAGCAGCCTGGGGACTAGCGGGAGTTTGGATACGCAGTATTTT. Residues: CASSLGTSGSLDTQYF.

This clonotype was seen a handful of times. The chain uses TRBV7-2 and TRBJ2-3, with TRBD2 identical over 7 bases. V dropped 8 bases and J dropped 4; count of bases not matched to a gene: 3. CDR3 length equals 12 residues. CDR1 SGHTA and CDR2 FQGNSA come from the germline V gene. CDR3 sequence: CASLAGADTQYF. CDR3 nucleotide sequence: TGTGCCAGCTTAGCGGGTGCAGATACGCAGTATTTT.

The chain carries TRBV20-1 and TRBJ2-7; 13 nucleotides agree with TRBD2. Gene TRBJ2-4 matches the end of the DNA better, so the J call may be wrong. Germline-derived CDR1 and CDR2 are DFQATT and SNEGSKA (reference sequence). The CDR3 loop spans 18 amino acids. CDR3 bases: TGCAGTGCTAGACCCGGGACTAGCGGGGTCGAAGCCAAAAACATTCAGTACTTC. This gives the protein CSARPGTSGVEAKNIQYF.

This clonotype has ten or more counts. The chain combines TRBV5-1 with TRBJ2-1, with TRBD2 matching 7 bases. V was pared by 6 bases and J by 7 bases, with 10 bases of the junction left unmatched. The CDR3 is 14 amino acids. Looked up from germline, CDR1 is SGHRS and CDR2 is YFSETQ. The CDR3 nucleotides are TGCGCCAGCACTGTGCGGGGGATCGAAAATGAGCAGTTCTTC. As protein: CASTVRGIENEQFF.

In this sample, this clonotype turned up once. The rearrangement uses TRBV12-3 or TRBV12-4 and TRBJ1-4; D not certain. The CDR3 has 12 amino acids. The ends were cut back, 7 bases at V and 8 bases at J, with 11 bases in the middle. The CDR3 nucleotides are TGTGCCAGCAACGCGGTGGGAGAAAAACTGTTTTTT. Translation: CASNAVGEKLFF.

The sample holds a few counts of this clonotype. This sequence joins TRBV29-1 and TRBJ2-1; weak D call: TRBD1 (5 bases). CDR1 SQVTM and CDR2 ANQGSEA come from the germline V gene. The CDR3 loop spans 15 amino acids. The germline V and J ends were trimmed by 2 bases and 9 bases, with 20 bases remaining between them. The CDR3 spells CSVERSGPPTGEQFF. In nucleotides, the CDR3 is TGCAGCGTTGAAAGGTCAGGGCCCCCGACGGGTGAGCAGTTCTTC.

This rearrangement joins TRBV5-1 to TRBJ2-3; a weak D match, TRBD2 (5 bases). The CDR3 runs 15 residues. V lost 3 bases and J lost 6, with 17 bases in between. The germline gives CDR1 SGHRS, CDR2 YFSETQ. CDR3 loop: CASSSPDRGADTQYF. The CDR3 DNA sequence: TGCGCCAGCAGCTCGCCGGACCGGGGAGCTGATACGCAGTATTTT.

This clonotype was counted ten times or more. V and J are TRBV7-2 and TRBJ2-7; 12 nucleotides line up with TRBD2. CDR3 length: 15 amino acids. The trim removed 5 bases at V and 3 bases at J, leaving 5 bases unmatched. The germline CDR1 and CDR2 sequences are SGHTA and FQGNSA. The CDR3 loop is CASSISSGRVYEQYF. The CDR3 DNA is TGTGCCAGCAGCATCTCTAGCGGGAGGGTCTACGAGCAGTACTTC.

This clonotype was seen a few times. The chain has TRBV2 and TRBJ1-5; D is undetermined. The CDR3 loop spans 16 amino acids. Germline CDR1 is SNHLY and CDR2 is FYNNEI. V shed 0 bases and J shed 7 bases, with 16 bases lying between them. The CDR3 spells CASSEAGLGSRQPQHF. Here the CDR3 DNA reads TGTGCCAGCAGTGAAGCGGGCCTCGGGTCTCGCCAGCCCCAGCATTTT. The entire variable domain, with the rest obtained from reference TRBV2 and TRBJ1-5, is as follows: EPEVTQTPSHQVTQMGQEVILRCVPISNHLYFYWYRQILGQKVEFLVSFYNNEISEKSEIFDDQFSVERPDGSNFTLKIRSTKLEDSAMYFCASSEAGLGSRQPQHFGDGTRLSIL.

Remarks on this clonotype: This may be a read error, as it is one base from a much larger clone. The chain has TRBV6-7 and TRBJ1-5; tentative D call: TRBD1 (6 bases). TRBV6-7 is marked as an open reading frame, function uncertain. V gave up 1 base and J gave up 2 bases, with 24 bases separating them. The CDR3 is 20 amino acids. DNA for the CDR3: TGTGCCAGCAGTTACTTAAATCCACAGGGCCCCGGGTTATGCAATCAGCCCCAGCATTTT. Translated: CASSYLNPQGPGLCNQPQHF.

Regarding this clonotype: A much larger clone lies a single base off, so this may be a read error. The V gene is TRBV20-1, the J gene TRBJ2-1; TRBD2 matches at 7 bases. The CDR3 is 12 amino acids. Germline CDR1 DFQATT, CDR2 SNEGSKA (reference sequence). The DNA for the CDR3 is TGCAAGTTGGGAGGGCCAAGGAATGAGCAGTTCTTC. Protein: CKLGGPRNEQFF.

The chain has TRBV24-1 and TRBJ2-7; either TRBD1 or TRBD2 may supply D (5 bases each). CDR1 KGHDR and CDR2 SFDVKD come from the germline V gene. The CDR3 is 13 amino acids. Trimming cost V 5 bases and J 3 bases, with 10 bases left between them. The CDR3 loop is CATSVSGRYEQYF. CDR3 nucleotide sequence: TGTGCCACCAGTGTGTCGGGACGCTACGAGCAGTACTTC.

The chain recombines TRBV20-1 with TRBJ1-1; D remains ambiguous. The V gene lost 3 bases and the J gene lost 2 bases, with 10 bases spanning the gap. The length of the CDR3 is 13 residues. Germline-derived CDR1 and CDR2 are DFQATT and SNEGSKA (reference sequence). The CDR3 nucleotides are TGCAGTGCTAGTGGTACAGCAAACACTGAAGCTTTCTTT. Translated, it gives CSASGTANTEAFF.

Concerning this clonotype: Relative to the germline gene, one junction end is altered; a read error may explain this. V gene TRBV24-1 combines with J gene TRBJ2-1, with TRBD1 matching over 12 bases. Germline lookup yields CDR1 KGHDR and CDR2 SFDVKD. CDR3 length: 17 residues. The CDR3 loop is CATSNSGTGGSGNEQFF. The CDR3 bases are TGCGCCACCAGTAATTCCGGGACAGGGGGCTCGGGCAATGAGCAGTTCTTC.

The rearrangement links TRBV20-1 to TRBJ2-5, with 15 bases identical to TRBD2. After removal of 5 bases from V and 1 base from J, the junction contained 14 bases not matched to a gene. Germline CDR1 is DFQATT and CDR2 is SNEGSKA (reference sequence). This CDR3 has 19 residues. CDR3 residues: CSADLPLGLAGGRQETQYF. As DNA, the CDR3 is TGCAGTGCTGATCTACCCTTGGGACTAGCGGGAGGACGCCAAGAGACCCAGTACTTC.

This clonotype was seen more than once but under ten times. The CDR3 loop reads CSARGNLSYEQYF. CDR3 nucleotide sequence: TGCAGTGCACGTGGCAACTTATCCTACGAGCAGTACTTC. J is TRBJ2-7 and V is TRBV20-1; D is uncertain. Looked up from germline, CDR1 is DFQATT and CDR2 is SNEGSKA (reference sequence). This CDR3 is 13 amino acids long. Trimming shortened V by 6 bases and J by 1 base, and 13 bases separated the two germline ends.

Notes on this clonotype: A read error is likely here: a far larger clone is one base away. The DNA of the CDR3 is TGTGCCAGCAGTTTAGCGGGAGTGGGTGAGACCCGGTACTTC. The encoded protein is CASSLAGVGETRYF. This sequence joins TRBV6-1 and TRBJ2-5; 9 nucleotides match TRBD2. Per germline, CDR1 MNHNS and CDR2 SASEGT. This CDR3 contains 14 residues.